Below are 5 T cell receptor beta chains sequenced from a single sample in a study of blood T cell repertoires in COVID-19. Repertoires were generated with immunoSEQ multiplex PCR, while TCRdb's copy carries only in-frame clones and drops some. The sample consists of fewer than 200,000 clones, almost 80% of them appearing once. What was sequenced was PBMCs or T cells enriched from blood (not recorded which). The source is a woman in her fifties or sixties who had recovered from COVID-19.

The chain recombines TRBV7-2 with TRBJ1-5, with 7 bases fitting TRBD1. Trimming removed 7 bases from V and 4 bases from J; junction bases left unmatched: 7. The CDR3 covers 14 residues. CDR1 is SGHTA, CDR2 FQGNSA, per germline. CDR3 sequence: CASNSRGQNQPQHF. CDR3 DNA sequence: TGTGCCAGCAACAGTAGGGGGCAGAATCAGCCCCAGCATTTT.

The rearrangement joins TRBV7-8 to TRBJ2-1; 8 bases match TRBD1. This CDR3 has 15 residues. V trimming: 6 bases; J trimming: 6 bases; junction bases outside the gene matches: 10. In germline, CDR1 is SGHVS, CDR2 FQNEAQ. CDR3 sequence: CASRLGPGGGNEQFF. In DNA form, the CDR3 reads TGTGCCAGCAGACTAGGGCCAGGGGGCGGCAATGAGCAGTTCTTC. Using reference TRBV7-8 and TRBJ2-1 for the parts outside the CDR3, the full variable domain is GAGVSQSPRYKVAKRGQDVALRCDPISGHVSLFWYQQALGQGPEFLTYFQNEAQLDKSGLPSDRFFAERPEGSVSTLKIQRTQQEDSAVYLCASRLGPGGGNEQFFGPGTRLTVL.

This chain joins TRBV30 and TRBJ2-3; maybe TRBD1 (5 bases). Germline CDR1 is GTSNPN and CDR2 is SVGIG (reference sequence). V lost 2 bases, J lost 1 base, and 10 bases lay in between. This CDR3 spans 14 amino acids. The CDR3 loop is CAWSTQGGTDTQYF. The CDR3 DNA follows: TGTGCCTGGAGTACCCAAGGGGGCACAGATACGCAGTATTTT.

The sample holds one count of this clone. This chain joins TRBV19 and TRBJ2-7; maybe TRBD2 (5 bases). With 4 bases removed from V and 3 bases from J, the gap between germline ends came to 13 bases. This CDR3 comprises 14 residues. Germline values: CDR1 LNHDA, CDR2 SQIVND (reference sequence). The CDR3 DNA reads TGTGCCAGTAGTACTCAACTACGGGGCTACGAGCAGTACTTC. This codes for CASSTQLRGYEQYF.

In its sample, this clone was seen once. The chain uses TRBV7-2 and TRBJ2-7, with D possibly being TRBD1 (6 bases). CDR1 is SGHTA, CDR2 FQGNSA, per germline. Trimming cost V 5 bases and J 3 bases, with 8 bases left between them. The CDR3 totals 12 residues. The CDR3: CASSDRSYEQYF. In nucleotides, the CDR3 is TGTGCCAGCAGCGACAGGAGCTACGAGCAGTACTTC.